These T cell receptor beta chains were read from a single sample in a study of shared clonotypes between healthy human individuals. Clones were read by immunoSEQ multiplex PCR, and TCRdb kept only the in-frame ones, dropping some. The sample lists approximately 500,000 clones; about 95% were seen once. Sequenced sample: naive CD4+ T cells sorted from blood. The receptor source for this set is a woman aged 30 to 39 in good health. Both conserved end residues are part of each CDR3.

cdr3_length v_call cdr3_aa
15 TRBV4-1 CASSRMDSMNTEAFF
15 TRBV29-1 CSERPATSGTDTQYF
13 TRBV28 CASSSGTSGEQFF
15 TRBV27 CASSLYGQGEETQYF
14 TRBV5-8 CASSVDRGPGEQFF
13 TRBV6-1 CASRDDGREKLFF
13 TRBV18 CASSPAGNTEAFF
18 TRBV19 CASSSPGVYSGVNTEAFF
14 TRBV10-1 CASSGISGTDKAFF
14 TRBV28 CASSFRATNEKLFF
14 TRBV11-1 CASSQAGVGREQYF
14 TRBV5-4 CASSISVDTGELFF
15 TRBV7-8 CASSPLAGGPHTQYF
13 TRBV28 CASSGTVNTEAFF
13 TRBV6-1 CASSEYPNTEAFF
16 TRBV9 CASSPARQGRGNTIYF
16 TRBV28 CASRGYGGLAKNIQYF
12 TRBV10-1 CASSESARPQHF
15 TRBV5-5 CASSLGLAGGWEQYF
14 TRBV5-8 CASSLEDTNTEAFF
17 TRBV11-2 CASSLDLNGKTGNEQFF
15 TRBV19 CASETSGSFADTQYF
14 TRBV7-2 CASSPLGQSYEQYF
15 TRBV5-4 CASSGRDRGIYEQYF
15 TRBV27 CASTPAGTTNSPLHF
17 TRBV9 CASSVVGLAGGPGEQFF
14 TRBV28 CASSSLGPEREQYF
15 TRBV18 CASSPPGGSPDTQYF
13 TRBV28 CASNSGAVSEQYF
16 TRBV18 CASSPPGLAGVGEQYF
13 TRBV7-3 CASSEGLNTEAFF
14 TRBV4-1 CASSQYQGVGGYTF
18 TRBV7-2 CASSLGSFWRRGNQPQHF
17 TRBV7-8 CASSLKLGRGGSQPQHF
14 TRBV11-2 CASSFRDSSYEQYF
15 TRBV2 CASRRTGQGNQPQHF
15 TRBV5-5 CASSLVGTGANVLTF
15 TRBV5-1 CASSLRAGGPNEQFF
15 TRBV19 CASSGTSGSAGELFF
15 TRBV7-4 CASSLAGTDYYEQYF
15 TRBV5-1 CASSLAAGANEKLFF
17 TRBV7-2 CASSLGRTRGGRETQYF
14 TRBV7-2 CASSPGQRTDTQYF
13 TRBV18 CASSPLEVAEAFF
13 TRBV27 CASSLATGQEAFF
14 TRBV11-1 CASSLQGVDQPQHF